The 11 T cell receptor beta chains presented below share a single source sample, sequenced in a study of cytomegalovirus exposure and HLA in healthy donors. Produced via immunoSEQ multiplex PCR; TCRdb's table is partial and in-frame only. The sample holds under 150,000 clones, 70% to 90% seen once. The specimen sequenced was PBMCs. The receptors derive from a young man in good health and CMV-seropositive.

V and J are TRBV6-5 and TRBJ2-7; D remains ambiguous. Germline V CDR1 and CDR2: MNHEY, SVGAGI. Trimming stripped 2 bases from V and 3 bases from J, with 11 bases between. This CDR3 contains 14 residues. For the CDR3, the DNA is TGTGCCAGCAGTTACGGTACTCACCTCTACGAGCAGTACTTC. Protein product: CASSYGTHLYEQYF.

The gene calls are TRBV7-6 and TRBJ2-7, with 7 bases that match TRBD1. CDR1 SGHVS and CDR2 FNYEAQ come from the germline V gene. The ends lost 5 bases at V and 3 bases at J; junction bases unmatched: 7. CDR3 size: 14 residues. The CDR3 loop reads CASSPKQGDYEQYF. For the CDR3, the DNA is TGTGCCAGCAGCCCCAAGCAGGGGGACTACGAGCAGTACTTC.

The V and J genes are TRBV10-3 and TRBJ2-1; D gene uncertain. The V gene lost 2 bases and the J gene lost 1 base, with 9 bases spanning the gap. Germline lookup yields CDR1 ENHRY and CDR2 SYGVKD. This CDR3 comprises 15 residues. The CDR3 DNA sequence: TGTGCCATCAGTGAGACAGCCCTGTCCTACAATGAGCAGTTCTTC. Protein sequence: CAISETALSYNEQFF.

This clone was counted only a few times. V is TRBV6-1 and J is TRBJ1-2; tentatively, D is TRBD1 (6 bases). The ends were cut back, 4 bases at V and 7 bases at J, with 16 bases in the middle. Germline assignment: CDR1 MNHNS and CDR2 SASEGT. The CDR3 sequence is 14 residues long. CDR3 sequence (DNA): TGTGCCAGCAGTGCGACAGGACTCCCGGGTGGCTACACCTTC. Translating gives CASSATGLPGGYTF.

This clone came up a few times. The rearrangement joins TRBV7-9 to TRBJ2-7; 8 bases fit TRBD1. The CDR3 has 13 residues. V trimming: 7 bases; J trimming: 5 bases; junction bases outside the gene matches: 7. Germline V gene data show CDR1 as SEHNR and CDR2 as FQNEAQ (reference sequence). The CDR3 reads CASTPGQVHEQYF. The CDR3 coding sequence is TGTGCCAGCACCCCGGGACAGGTCCACGAGCAGTACTTC. Using reference TRBV7-9 and TRBJ2-7 for the parts outside the CDR3, the full variable domain is DTGVSQNPRHKITKRGQNVTFRCDPISEHNRLYWYRQTLGQGPEFLTYFQNEAQLEKSRLLSDRFSAERPKGSFSTLEIQRTEQGDSAMYLCASTPGQVHEQYFGPGTRLTVT.

The chain has TRBV28 and TRBJ2-2; a weak D match, TRBD2 (7 bases). This CDR3 contains 15 residues. Trimming removed 6 bases at V and 4 bases at J, with 15 bases between. CDR1 MDHEN and CDR2 SYDVKM come from the germline V gene. The CDR3 nucleotides read TGTGCCAGCAGCGGGGGCAGGGAGGGCACCGGGGAGCTGTTTTTT. Translated, it gives CASSGGREGTGELFF.

In its sample, this clone was seen once. J is TRBJ2-5 and V is TRBV9; D is unclear. Germline assignment: CDR1 SGDLS and CDR2 YYNGEE. The CDR3 runs 14 residues. V was trimmed by 0 bases and J by 7 bases, leaving 13 bases between them. CDR3 DNA sequence: TGTGCCAGCAGCGTAGCTGTCGGAGACTTGACCCAGTACTTC. As protein: CASSVAVGDLTQYF.

This clone was seen just once. The CDR3 region has the DNA TGTGCCAGCCGGCCTCTTGGACAGAGCACAGATACGCAGTATTTT. Translating it yields CASRPLGQSTDTQYF. The chain carries TRBV27 and TRBJ2-3, with D tentatively TRBD1 (6 bases). Trimming pared 8 bases from V and 0 bases from J, leaving 15 bases between. Germline CDR1 and CDR2: MNHEY and SMNVEV (reference sequence). This CDR3 has 15 residues.

The chain joins TRBV9 to TRBJ2-5; no clear D gene. This CDR3 spans 15 amino acids. Germline assignment: CDR1 SGDLS and CDR2 YYNGEE. Deletions cut 2 bases from V and 5 bases from J, with 16 bases between. As DNA, the CDR3 is TGTGCCAGCAGCGTGTCGCCAACGGAGACGGAGACCCAGTACTTC. It codes for CASSVSPTETETQYF. Drawing the rest from reference TRBV9 and TRBJ2-5, the complete variable domain is DSGVTQTPKHLITATGQRVTLRCSPRSGDLSVYWYQQSLDQGLQFLIQYYNGEERAKGNILERFSAQQFPDLHSELNLSSLELGDSALYFCASSVSPTETETQYFGPGTRLLVL.

The sample holds a few counts of this clone. The gene calls are TRBV6-4 and TRBJ1-2; 7 bases are shared with TRBD1. V gave up 6 bases and J gave up 8 bases; unmatched junction bases: 15. CDR1 is MRHNA, CDR2 SNTAGT, per germline. This CDR3 region has 15 residues. This chain's CDR3 is CASSEGSGDSSGYTF. CDR3 nucleotide sequence: TGTGCCAGCAGCGAAGGTTCCGGGGACAGTTCCGGCTACACCTTC.

This chain uses TRBV5-1 with TRBJ1-1, with 8 bases fitting TRBD1. This CDR3 contains 13 residues. Germline CDR1 SGHRS, CDR2 YFSETQ. V lost 4 bases to trimming and J lost 4 bases; unmatched junction nucleotides: 3. The CDR3 region has the DNA TGCGCCAGCAGCCCGGGACAGGTCACTGAAGCTTTCTTT. Translation gives CASSPGQVTEAFF.